This T cell receptor beta chain came from a study of blood T cell repertoires in COVID-19. The CDR3 loop spans 16 amino acids. Germline V gene data show CDR1 as LGHDT and CDR2 as YNNKEL (reference sequence). Germline trimming cut 1 base from V and 2 bases from J; bases unmatched to any gene: 4. TCRdb's table, derived via immunoSEQ multiplex PCR, lists solely in-frame clones and lacks some. The sample includes some 250,000 clones, about nine tenths of them seen just once. The TCR sequence derives from a woman between 25 and 40 years old with COVID-19, enrolled during active disease. The sequenced material came from peripheral blood. This chain links TRBV3-1 (or the pseudogene TRBV3-2) with TRBJ2-1; 8 nucleotides line up with TRBD1. The CDR3 spells CASSQGEDRAYNEQFF. CDR3 nucleotides: TGTGCCAGCAGCCAAGGAGAGGACAGGGCCTACAATGAGCAGTTCTTC.